This TCR beta chain was recovered during a study of OX40 agonist ivuxolimab in advanced cancers. The germline V gene has CDR1 LNHDA and CDR2 SQIVND (reference sequence). The CDR3 is 15 amino acids. Trimming took 0 bases from V and 5 from J, leaving 13 bases between them. The cohort excluded patients with autoimmune disease history or systemic immunosuppression. Sequencing was performed with immunoSEQ multiplex PCR; in TCRdb, only in-frame clones are kept and a portion is missing. The profile shows some 8,000 clones, 80% to 90% of them singletons. The receptor's source is an adult with an advanced solid tumor such as melanoma, head and neck, liver or kidney cancer. The chain has TRBV19 and TRBJ1-2; D possibly corresponds to TRBD1 (5 bases). The source material was CD4+ or CD8+ T cells sorted from blood, sampled in a trial of the OX40 agonist ivuxolimab. CDR3 in DNA: TGTGCCAGTAGTATAGAAACCGCTCGGGGGTATGGCTACACCTTC. Translation: CASSIETARGYGYTF.